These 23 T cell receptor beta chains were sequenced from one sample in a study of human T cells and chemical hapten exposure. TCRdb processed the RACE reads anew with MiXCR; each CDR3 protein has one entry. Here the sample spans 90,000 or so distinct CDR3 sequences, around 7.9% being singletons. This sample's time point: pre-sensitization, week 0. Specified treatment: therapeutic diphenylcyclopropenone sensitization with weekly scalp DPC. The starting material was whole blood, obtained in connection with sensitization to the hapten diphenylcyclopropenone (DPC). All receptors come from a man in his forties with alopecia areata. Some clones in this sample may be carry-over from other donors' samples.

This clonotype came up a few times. CDR3 DNA: TGTGCCAGCAGCCAGGGACCGGGACATACCAATTCACCCCTCCACTTT. Protein sequence: CASSQGPGHTNSPLHF. The chain joins TRBV5-4 to TRBJ1-6; the D gene is possibly TRBD1 (6 bases). The CDR3 length is 16 residues. The germline V gene encodes CDR1 SGHNT and CDR2 YYREEE (reference sequence). V was cut by 4 bases and J by 7 bases, with 18 bases left in between.

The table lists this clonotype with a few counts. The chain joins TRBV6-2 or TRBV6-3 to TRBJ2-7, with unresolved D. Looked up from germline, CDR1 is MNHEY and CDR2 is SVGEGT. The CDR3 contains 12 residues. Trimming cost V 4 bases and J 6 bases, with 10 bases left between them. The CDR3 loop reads CASSFTGGEQYV. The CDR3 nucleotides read TGTGCCAGCAGTTTTACGGGTGGCGAGCAGTACGTC.

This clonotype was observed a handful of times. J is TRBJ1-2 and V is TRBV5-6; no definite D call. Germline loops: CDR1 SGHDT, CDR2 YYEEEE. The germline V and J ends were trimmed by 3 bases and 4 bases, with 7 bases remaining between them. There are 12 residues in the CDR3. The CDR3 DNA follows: TGTGCCAGCAGCTCAGACTCCTATGGCTACACCTTC. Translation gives CASSSDSYGYTF.

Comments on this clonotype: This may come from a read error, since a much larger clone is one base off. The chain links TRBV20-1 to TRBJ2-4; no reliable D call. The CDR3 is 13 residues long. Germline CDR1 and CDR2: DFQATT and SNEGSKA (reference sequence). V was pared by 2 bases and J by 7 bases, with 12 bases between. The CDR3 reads CSARTAYANIQYF. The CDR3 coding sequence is TGCAGTGCTAGAACGGCCTATGCTAACATTCAGTACTTC.

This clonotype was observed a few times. The CDR3 spells CSVVVMDYGYTF. The CDR3 bases are TGCAGCGTTGTAGTTATGGACTATGGCTACACCTTC. The chain joins TRBV29-1 to TRBJ1-2, with no clear D. The germline V gene encodes CDR1 SQVTM and CDR2 ANQGSEA. V was clipped by 4 bases and J by 3 bases, with 9 bases between them. This CDR3 contains 12 residues.

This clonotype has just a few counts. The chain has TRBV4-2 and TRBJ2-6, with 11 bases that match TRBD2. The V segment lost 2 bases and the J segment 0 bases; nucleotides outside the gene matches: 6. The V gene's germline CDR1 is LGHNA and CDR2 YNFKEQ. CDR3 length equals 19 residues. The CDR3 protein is CASSQLTSGIGSGANVLTF. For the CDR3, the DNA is TGTGCCAGCAGCCAATTGACTAGCGGGATTGGCTCTGGGGCCAACGTCCTGACTTTC.

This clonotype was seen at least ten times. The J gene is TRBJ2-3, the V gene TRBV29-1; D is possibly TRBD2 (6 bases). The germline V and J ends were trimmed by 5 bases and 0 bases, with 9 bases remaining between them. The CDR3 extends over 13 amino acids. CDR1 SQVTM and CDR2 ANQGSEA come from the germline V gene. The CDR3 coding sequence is TGCAGCGTTTCCGGGAGTAGCACAGATACGCAGTATTTT. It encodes CSVSGSSTDTQYF.

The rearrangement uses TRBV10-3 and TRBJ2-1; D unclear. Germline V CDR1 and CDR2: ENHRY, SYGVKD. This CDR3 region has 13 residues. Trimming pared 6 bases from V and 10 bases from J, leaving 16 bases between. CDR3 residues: CAISPPDPGEQFF. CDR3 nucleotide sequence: TGTGCCATCAGCCCCCCGGATCCCGGGGAGCAGTTCTTC.

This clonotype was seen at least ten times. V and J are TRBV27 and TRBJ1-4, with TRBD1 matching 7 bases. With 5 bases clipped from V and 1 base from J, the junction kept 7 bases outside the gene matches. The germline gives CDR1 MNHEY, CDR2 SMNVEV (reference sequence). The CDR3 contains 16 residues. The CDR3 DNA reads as TGTGCCAGCAGTCCTGGACAGGCGGGAACTAATGAAAAACTGTTTTTT. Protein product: CASSPGQAGTNEKLFF. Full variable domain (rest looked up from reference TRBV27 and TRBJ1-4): EAQVTQNPRYLITVTGKKLTVTCSQNMNHEYMSWYRQDPGLGLRQIYYSMNVEVTDKGDVPEGYKVSRKEKRNFPLILESPSPNQTSLYFCASSPGQAGTNEKLFFGSGTQLSVL.

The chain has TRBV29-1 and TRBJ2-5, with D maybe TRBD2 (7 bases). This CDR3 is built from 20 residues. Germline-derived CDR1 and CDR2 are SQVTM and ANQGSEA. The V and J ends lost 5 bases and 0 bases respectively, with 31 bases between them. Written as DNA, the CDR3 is TGCAGCGTTCCCGAGAGGGGGTTTGGGGGGGCAGGACTGTACCAAGAGACCCAGTACTTC. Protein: CSVPERGFGGAGLYQETQYF.

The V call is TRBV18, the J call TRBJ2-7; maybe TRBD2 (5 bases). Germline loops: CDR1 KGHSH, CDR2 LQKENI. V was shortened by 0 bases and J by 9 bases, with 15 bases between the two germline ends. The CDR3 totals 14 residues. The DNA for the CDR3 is TGTGCCAGCTCACCACCGGGTAATGAAGGGAGGCAGTACGTC. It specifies CASSPPGNEGRQYV.

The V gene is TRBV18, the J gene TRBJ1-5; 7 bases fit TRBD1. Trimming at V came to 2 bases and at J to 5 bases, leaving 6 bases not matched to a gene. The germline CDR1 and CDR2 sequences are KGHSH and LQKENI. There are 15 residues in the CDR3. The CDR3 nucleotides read TGTGCCAGCTCACCAGCGACAGGGCCTGATCAGCCCCAGCATTTT. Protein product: CASSPATGPDQPQHF.

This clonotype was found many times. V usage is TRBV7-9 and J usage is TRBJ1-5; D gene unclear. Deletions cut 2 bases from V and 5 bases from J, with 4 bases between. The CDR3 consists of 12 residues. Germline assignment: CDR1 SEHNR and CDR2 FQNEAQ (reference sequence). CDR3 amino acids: CASSLLDQPQHF. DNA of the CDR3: TGTGCCAGCAGCTTATTGGATCAGCCCCAGCATTTT.

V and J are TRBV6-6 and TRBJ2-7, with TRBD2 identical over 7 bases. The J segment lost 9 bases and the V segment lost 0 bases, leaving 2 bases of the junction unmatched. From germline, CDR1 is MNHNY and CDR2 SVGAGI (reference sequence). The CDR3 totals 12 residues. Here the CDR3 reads CASSYSGGGQYV. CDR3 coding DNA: TGTGCCAGCAGTTACTCGGGCGGGGGGCAGTACGTC.

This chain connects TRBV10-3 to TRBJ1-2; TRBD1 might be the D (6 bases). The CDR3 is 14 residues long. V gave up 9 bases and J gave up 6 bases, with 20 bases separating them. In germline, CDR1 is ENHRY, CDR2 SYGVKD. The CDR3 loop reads CAITAGTPSDGYTF. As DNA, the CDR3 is TGTGCCATAACTGCCGGGACACCGTCCGATGGCTACACCTTC.

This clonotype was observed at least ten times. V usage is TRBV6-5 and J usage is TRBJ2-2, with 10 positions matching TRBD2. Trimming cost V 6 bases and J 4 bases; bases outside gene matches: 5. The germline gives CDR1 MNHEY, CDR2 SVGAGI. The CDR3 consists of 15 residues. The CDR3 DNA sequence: TGTGCCAGCAGACGGACTAGCGGTACCACCGGGGAGCTGTTTTTT. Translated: CASRRTSGTTGELFF.

The DNA of the CDR3 is TGTGCCAGCAGTACAAGGGCGGGAGTACACAATGAGCAGTTCTTC. Its translation is CASSTRAGVHNEQFF. The gene calls are TRBV12-3 or TRBV12-4 and TRBJ2-1; 7 nucleotides match TRBD2. CDR3 length: 15 residues. The V and J ends lost 5 bases and 5 bases, in that order; junction bases with no gene match: 9.

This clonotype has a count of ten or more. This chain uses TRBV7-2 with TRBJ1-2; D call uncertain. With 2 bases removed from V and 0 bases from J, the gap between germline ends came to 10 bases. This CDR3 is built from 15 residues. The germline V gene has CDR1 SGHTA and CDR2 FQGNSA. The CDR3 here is CASSLSGGANYGYTF. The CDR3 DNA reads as TGTGCCAGCAGCTTATCTGGCGGCGCTAACTATGGCTACACCTTC.

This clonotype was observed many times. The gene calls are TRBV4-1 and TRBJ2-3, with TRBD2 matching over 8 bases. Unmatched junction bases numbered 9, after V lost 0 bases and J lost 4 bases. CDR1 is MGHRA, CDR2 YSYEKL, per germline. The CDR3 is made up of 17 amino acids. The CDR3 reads CASSQDGSGGRADTQYF. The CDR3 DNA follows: TGCGCCAGCAGCCAAGACGGGAGCGGGGGTAGGGCAGATACGCAGTATTTT.

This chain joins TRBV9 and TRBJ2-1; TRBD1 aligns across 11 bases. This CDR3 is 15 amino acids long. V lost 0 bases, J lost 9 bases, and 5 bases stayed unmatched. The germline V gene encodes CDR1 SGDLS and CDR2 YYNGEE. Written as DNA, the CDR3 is TGTGCCAGCAGCGTAGTTGGGACAGGGGGAGGTGAGCAGTTCTTC. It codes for CASSVVGTGGGEQFF.

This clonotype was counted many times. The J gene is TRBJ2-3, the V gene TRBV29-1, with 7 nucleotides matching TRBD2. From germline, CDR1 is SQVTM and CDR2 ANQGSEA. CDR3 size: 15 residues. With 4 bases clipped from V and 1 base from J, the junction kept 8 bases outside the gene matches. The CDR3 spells CSVVPSGGRTDTQYF. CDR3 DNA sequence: TGCAGCGTTGTCCCTAGCGGAGGTCGCACAGATACGCAGTATTTT.

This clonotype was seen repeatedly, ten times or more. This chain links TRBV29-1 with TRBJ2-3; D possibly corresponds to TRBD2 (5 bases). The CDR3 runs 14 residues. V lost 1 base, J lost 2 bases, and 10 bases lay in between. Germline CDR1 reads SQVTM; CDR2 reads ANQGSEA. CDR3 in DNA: TGCAGCGTTGAAGCAGGAGGCGTCACAGATACGCAGTATTTT. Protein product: CSVEAGGVTDTQYF.

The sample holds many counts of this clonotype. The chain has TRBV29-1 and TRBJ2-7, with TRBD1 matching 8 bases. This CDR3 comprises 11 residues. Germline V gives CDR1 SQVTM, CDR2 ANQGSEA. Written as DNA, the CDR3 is TGCAGCGCTTCGGACAGGGCGGGAATCTTGGTC. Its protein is CSASDRAGILV.